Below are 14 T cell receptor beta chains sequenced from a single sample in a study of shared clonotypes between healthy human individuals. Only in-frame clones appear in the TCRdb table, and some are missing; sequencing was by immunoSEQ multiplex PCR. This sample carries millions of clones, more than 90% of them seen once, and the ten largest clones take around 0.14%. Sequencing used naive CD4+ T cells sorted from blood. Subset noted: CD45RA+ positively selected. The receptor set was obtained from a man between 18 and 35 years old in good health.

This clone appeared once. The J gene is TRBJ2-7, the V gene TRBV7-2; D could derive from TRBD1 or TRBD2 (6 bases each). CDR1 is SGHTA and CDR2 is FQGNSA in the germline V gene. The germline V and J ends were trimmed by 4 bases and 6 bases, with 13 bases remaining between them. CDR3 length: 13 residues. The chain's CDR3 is CASSSGALREQYF. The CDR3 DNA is TGTGCCAGCAGCTCGGGGGCCCTCCGCGAGCAGTACTTC.

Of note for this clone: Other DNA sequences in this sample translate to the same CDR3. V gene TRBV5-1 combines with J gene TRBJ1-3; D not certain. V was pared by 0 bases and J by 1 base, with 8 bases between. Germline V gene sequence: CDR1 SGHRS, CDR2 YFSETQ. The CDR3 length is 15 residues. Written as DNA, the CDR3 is TGCGCCAGCAGCTTGGAACAGTCTTCTGGAAACACCATATATTTT. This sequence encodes CASSLEQSSGNTIYF.

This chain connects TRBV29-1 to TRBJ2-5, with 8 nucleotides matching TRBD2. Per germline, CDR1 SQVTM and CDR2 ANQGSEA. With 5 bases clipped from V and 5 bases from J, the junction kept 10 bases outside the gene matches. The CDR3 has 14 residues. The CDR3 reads CSVLRWASGETQYF. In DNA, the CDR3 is TGCAGCGTTCTAAGGTGGGCTAGCGGGGAGACCCAGTACTTC.

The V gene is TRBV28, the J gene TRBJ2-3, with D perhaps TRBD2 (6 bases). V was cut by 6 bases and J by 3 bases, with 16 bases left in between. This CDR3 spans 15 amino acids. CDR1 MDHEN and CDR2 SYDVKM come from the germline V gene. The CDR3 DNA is TGTGCCAGCAGAATTGGCGGGGTCGGGACAGATACGCAGTATTTT. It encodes CASRIGGVGTDTQYF.

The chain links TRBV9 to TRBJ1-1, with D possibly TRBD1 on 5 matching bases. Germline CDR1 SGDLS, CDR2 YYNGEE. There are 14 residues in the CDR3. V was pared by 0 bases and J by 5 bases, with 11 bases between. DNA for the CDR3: TGTGCCAGCAGCGTAGAGTGGTGGGGGACTGAAGCTTTCTTT. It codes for CASSVEWWGTEAFF.

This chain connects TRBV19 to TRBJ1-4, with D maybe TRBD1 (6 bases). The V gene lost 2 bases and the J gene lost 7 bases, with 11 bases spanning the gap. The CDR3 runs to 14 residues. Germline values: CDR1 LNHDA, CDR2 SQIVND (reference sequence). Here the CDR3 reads CASSITGAGEKLFF. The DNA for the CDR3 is TGTGCCAGTAGTATAACGGGGGCTGGTGAAAAACTGTTTTTT.

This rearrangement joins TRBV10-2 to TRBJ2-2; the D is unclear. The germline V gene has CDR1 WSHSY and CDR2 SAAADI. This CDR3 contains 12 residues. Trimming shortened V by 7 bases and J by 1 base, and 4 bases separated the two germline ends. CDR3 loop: CASTENTGELFF. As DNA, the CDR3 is TGCGCCAGCACGGAGAACACCGGGGAGCTGTTTTTT.

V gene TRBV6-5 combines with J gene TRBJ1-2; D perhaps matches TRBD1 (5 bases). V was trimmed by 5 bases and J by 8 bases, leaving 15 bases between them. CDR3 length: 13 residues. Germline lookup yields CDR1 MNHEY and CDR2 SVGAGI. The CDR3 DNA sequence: TGTGCCAGCAGTACGGGGCAGGGTAGCGGCTACACCTTC. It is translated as CASSTGQGSGYTF.

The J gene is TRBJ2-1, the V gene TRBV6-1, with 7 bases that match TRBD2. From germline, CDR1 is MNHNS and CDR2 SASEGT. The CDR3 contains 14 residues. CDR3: CATSGTRTYNEQFF. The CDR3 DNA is TGTGCTACCAGCGGGACCCGGACCTACAATGAGCAGTTCTTC.

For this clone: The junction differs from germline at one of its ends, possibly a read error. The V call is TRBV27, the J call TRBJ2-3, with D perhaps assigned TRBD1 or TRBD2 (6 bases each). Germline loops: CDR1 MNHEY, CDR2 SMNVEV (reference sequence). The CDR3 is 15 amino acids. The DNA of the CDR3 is TGTGCCAGCACTTTAGTAGGGGGGCCCCCAGATACGCAGTATTTT. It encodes CASTLVGGPPDTQYF.

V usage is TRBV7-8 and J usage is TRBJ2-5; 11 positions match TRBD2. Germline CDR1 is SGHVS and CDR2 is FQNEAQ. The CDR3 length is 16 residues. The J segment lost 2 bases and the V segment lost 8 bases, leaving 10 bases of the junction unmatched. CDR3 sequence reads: CASRATSGGYQETQYF. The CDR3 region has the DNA TGTGCCAGCCGGGCCACTAGCGGGGGCTATCAAGAGACCCAGTACTTC.

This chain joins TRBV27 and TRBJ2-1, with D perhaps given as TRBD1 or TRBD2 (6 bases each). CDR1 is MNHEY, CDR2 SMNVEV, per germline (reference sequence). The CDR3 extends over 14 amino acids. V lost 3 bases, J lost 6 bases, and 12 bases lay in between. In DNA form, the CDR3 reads TGTGCCAGCAGTTTCTGGGGGGCTGGCAATGAGCAGTTCTTC. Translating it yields CASSFWGAGNEQFF.

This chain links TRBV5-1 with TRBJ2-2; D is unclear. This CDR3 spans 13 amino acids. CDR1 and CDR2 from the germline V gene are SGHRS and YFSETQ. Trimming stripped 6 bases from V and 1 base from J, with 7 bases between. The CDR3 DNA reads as TGCGCCAGCAAATCGGAGAACACCGGGGAGCTGTTTTTT. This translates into CASKSENTGELFF.

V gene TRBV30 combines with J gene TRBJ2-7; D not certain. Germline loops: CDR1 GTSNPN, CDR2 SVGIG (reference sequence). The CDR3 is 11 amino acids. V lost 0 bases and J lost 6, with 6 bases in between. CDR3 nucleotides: TGTGCCTGGAGTGTTTCCACCGAGCAGTACTTC. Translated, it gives CAWSVSTEQYF.